This T cell receptor beta chain derives from a study of blood T cell repertoires in COVID-19. Looking at the study overall: The study drew acute and convalescent COVID-19 samples from the United States, Italy and Spain. Sample material is recorded as cDNA or gDNA derived from T cells, B-cell-depleted T cells, or PBMCs.

Under the authors' procedure: How many nucleated cells were present was estimated from reference gene primer amplification. Clones were read by immunoSEQ multiplex PCR, and TCRdb kept only the in-frame ones, dropping some. The V and J calls and clone size were taken over from that table, and D and trimming were inferred from the DNA. The table lists 400,000 or so clones, about 88% of them singletons. The V segment lost 3 bases and the J segment 4 bases; nucleotides outside the gene matches: 9. This CDR3 region has 16 residues. Germline V CDR1 and CDR2: GTSNPN, SVGIG (reference sequence). This chain links TRBV30 with TRBJ2-1, with 10 bases aligning to TRBD1. The receptor was derived from a human donor in a cohort sampled during active COVID-19. The sample was peripheral blood. The CDR3 loop is CAWSPPGQGPYNEQFF. Written as DNA, the CDR3 is TGTGCCTGGAGCCCTCCGGGACAGGGGCCATACAATGAGCAGTTCTTC.